This note documents a single T cell receptor (beta chain) sequence. This clone appeared once. Its antigen specificity is not known. No much larger clone is present one base from it, and per-base qualities are unavailable. The data were taken from a study of cytomegalovirus exposure and HLA in healthy donors (dated by TCRdb to the late 2010s). Turning to the overall study: An earlier analysis of around 600 of the donors reported about 290 Gb of sequence data and more than 90 million unique TCR beta sequences from about 200 million T cells. An early release covering roughly 580 HLA-typed donors comprised 250 to 350 gigabases of sequencing data and about 90 million unique TCR sequences. Of the 300 to 500 genotyped donors, approximately 81% were placed in the genetic ancestry cluster associated with self-reported Caucasian donors. The study was designed to test whether signatures of past pathogen exposure could be identified by cataloging public T cell receptors. The T cell repertoires of several hundred subjects were profiled by immunosequencing and related to cytomegalovirus serostatus. In addition to the first cohort of about 650 subjects, a separate validation cohort of 120 different subjects was used. To predict cytomegalovirus infection status, the study brought together high-throughput TCR immunosequencing, statistical association of individual TCRs with disease status, and machine learning. To study patterns of TCR occurrence, a later analysis re-analyzed previously published TCR beta repertoires from 650 to 750 donors and added high-resolution HLA genotyping. Rather than using new phenotypic data, the later analysis identified candidate immune exposures from TCR beta sequences and from how often those sequences occurred across donors. An earlier analysis of some 500 of the donors used high-throughput TCR beta sequencing to judge whether each TCR beta V gene segment behaved as functional or pseudogenic. Donor age, sex, ethnicity and CMV serostatus were compiled alongside the repertoire data. A later genetic analysis used genome-wide SNP genotypes for about three fifths of the 666 donors, treating that subset as a discovery cohort. All discovery cohort repertoires had been generated on a single sequencing platform. HLA typing included class I and class II loci at four-digit resolution. The number of typed donors differed by locus: about 629-640 for A, B, C, DRB1 and DQB1; 522 for DQA1; 606 for DPA1; and approximately 450 for DPB1. Four to six DR-DQ haplotypes were handled as single units for association and clustering, since linkage in the cohort was strong. Across 398 genotyped donors of the cohort, an average of roughly 200,000 unique TCR beta nucleotide sequences per donor were sequenced, and 15% to 20% of those sequences were non-productive. General findings and caveats noted by the study authors: Because HLA typing was unavailable for some donors at each locus, only the typed subset was used in association tests. A further reported finding was that TCR beta sequences accurately predicted the HLA-A and HLA-B alleles for most subjects in the first cohort. Across donors, most TCR sequences were observed very rarely, whereas some public TCRs were present in many individuals. According to a later genetic analysis, donors in an Asian-associated ancestry cluster had fewer N-insertions in productive TCRs than the approximately 630-donor mean. The cohort was sequenced for TCR beta chains only, and without alpha or paired-chain data the features that could be detected were limited. Cytomegalovirus status was reported to be diagnosed by the classifier with high specificity and sensitivity in both the original and validation cohorts. In vitro tests confirmed that a few of the cytomegalovirus-associated TCR beta chains recognize cytomegalovirus antigens. Most CMV-associated TCR beta chains appeared to be HLA-restricted in a later analysis, and the HLA associations seemed to be driven largely by CMV exposure. Correlated functional status among segregating V segments might reflect linkage disequilibrium, but an unknown experimental factor could not be ruled out. When HLA alleles, especially DR and DQ, strongly co-occurred, attributing TCR associations to individual alleles was difficult. Immune exposure information for the cohort was limited to CMV serostatus. A later analysis found that TCR association rates varied across HLA loci, with DRB1 alleles showing the most associated TCRs and HLA-C alleles the fewest. At a false discovery rate of 0.05, a later analysis linked 16,951 TCR beta sequences to specific HLA alleles. The authors suggested that the approach could potentially be generalized to other disease states and immunological phenotypes. Broadly in line with IMGT annotations, most TCR beta V segments showed up in productive rearrangements about 90% or about 30% of the time in an earlier analysis of several hundred of the donors. Because the 87-base-pair reads could not distinguish some IMGT-functional V segments, including TRBV6-2 and TRBV6-3, those segments were excluded. V-gene and J-gene trimming of TCR beta chains was associated with a missense DCLRE1C variant in a later genetic analysis, and the association was replicated in an independent cohort. A later analysis reported that several top co-occurrence clusters appeared linked to parvovirus B19, influenza, CMV and Epstein-Barr virus. A group of highly shared sequence variants was considered likely to be a technical artifact of the sequencing pipeline. Sequencing depth was assumed to be roughly uniform across donors in the presence/absence analyses, though that assumption may not hold. The study listed over 150 TCR beta chains as associated with cytomegalovirus. Compared with equally common non-associated chains, HLA-associated TCR beta chains in a later analysis were more clonally expanded and had lower generation probabilities. The earlier analysis of approximately 560 of the donors excluded about 16 rarely observed V segments, including chromosome 9 orphons, because counts were too low.

The cohort consisted of more than 650 healthy bone marrow donors. At the time of sampling, every cohort member was nominally healthy, though immune exposures that went unrecorded were likely present. The donor tested CMV seronegative, placing the donor among the 352 seronegative members of the cohort. A peripheral blood sample was provided by each donor, and peripheral blood mononuclear cells were used for TCR beta sequencing. The Qiagen DNeasy Blood Extraction Kit was used to extract genomic DNA from the blood cell samples. Library preparation was by the immunoSEQ multiplex PCR assay. For the multiplex PCR, a mixture combining 60 forward primers for TCR Vbeta segments and 13 reverse primers for TCR Jbeta segments was used. Amplification of the CDR3 region of rearranged TCR beta genes was performed with a multiplex PCR assay on genomic DNA. The amplified TCR beta libraries were sequenced on the Illumina HiSeq System as 87-base-pair reads. The published analysis was carried out like this. A later analysis tallied roughly 78 million unique TCR beta chains across the 666 repertoires, and around 10 million of those chains were shared by two or more donors. To remove PCR and sequencing errors, raw reads were error-corrected and collapsed into unique sequences using a nearest-neighbor algorithm that merged closely related sequences. V, D and J gene segments were assigned by aligning CDR3 sequences to IMGT reference sequences. For a sequence to be retained, at least a six-nucleotide match to both a V gene segment and a J gene segment was required. Rearrangements were called productive when the CDR3 lacked stop codons and stayed in frame with V and J; all others were non-productive. Following IMGT convention, CDR3 was defined as the stretch from the second conserved V-encoded cysteine to the conserved J-encoded phenylalanine. Sequences without an unambiguous match to a single V gene segment were excluded from the earlier analysis of almost 600 of the donors. An earlier analysis of under 750 of the donors called V segments functional above 56.7% productive rearrangements and segregating when the between-donor standard deviation exceeded 5%. A statistical classification framework was built to diagnose cytomegalovirus status from the catalog of TCR beta chain sequences. A later analysis assigned V and J genes by comparing TCR nucleotide sequences with IMGT/GENE-DB human TR gene sequences. The TCRdist pipeline was used in a later analysis to assign CDR3 sequences and most-parsimonious VDJ recombination scenarios. In a later analysis, each TCR beta chain was defined by its CDR3 amino acid sequence together with its V-gene family, and reads without a unique V-gene family were excluded. As a way to deal with suspected cross-contamination and a sequencing artifact, a later analysis dropped over 550 nucleotide sequences that were highly shared and had low generation probability. A later analysis calculated a clonal expansion index for each public chain from normalized within-repertoire ranks of inferred template counts. A later analysis computed generation probabilities with a VDJ recombination model fitted to out-of-frame rearrangements, and checked the results against IGoR. In a later analysis, hypergeometric tests were used to score TCR-TCR, TCR-HLA and TCR-CMV co-occurrence, with a repertoire-size bias correction applied to TCR pairs. In a later analysis, false discovery rates were estimated by permuting HLA or CMV assignments 20 times. In a later analysis, co-occurring TCRs were grouped using DBSCAN, with TCRdist sequence similarity added in when clustering inside HLA-allele-positive subsets. Repertoires with fewer than 30,000 or more than 120,000 public chains were left out of co-occurrence clustering, as were five repertoires with anomalous nucleotide sharing. TCRdb carries this immuneACCESS record with in-frame sequences only. Its versions omit some clonotypes, under half of them owing to an unresolved V gene in the studies checked, with the rest unexplained. V, J and clone size derive from that table, while D and trimming were established from the DNA sequence. The sample records roughly 100,000 clones, around 70% of which are singletons. The ten largest clones add up to roughly 0.76% of the sample.

The CDR3 holds 14 amino acids from the cysteine to the phenylalanine. Of the read, only the CDR3 DNA is kept; its 42 bases are in frame from base 1. CDR1 is given as MNHEY and CDR2 as SVGAGI, both from the germline V gene. Cut back by 6 bases and 7 bases, the V and J ends lie 19 bases apart. The chain couples TRBV6-5 to TRBJ2-7; too little of a D gene remains to name it. This TCR came from a boy between 10 and 17 years old in good health and CMV-seronegative. Sequenced: PBMCs. The DNA is TGTGCCAGCAGCCCGCATAATAGTAATGAAGAGCAGTACTTC. The resulting protein is CASSPHNSNEEQYF.